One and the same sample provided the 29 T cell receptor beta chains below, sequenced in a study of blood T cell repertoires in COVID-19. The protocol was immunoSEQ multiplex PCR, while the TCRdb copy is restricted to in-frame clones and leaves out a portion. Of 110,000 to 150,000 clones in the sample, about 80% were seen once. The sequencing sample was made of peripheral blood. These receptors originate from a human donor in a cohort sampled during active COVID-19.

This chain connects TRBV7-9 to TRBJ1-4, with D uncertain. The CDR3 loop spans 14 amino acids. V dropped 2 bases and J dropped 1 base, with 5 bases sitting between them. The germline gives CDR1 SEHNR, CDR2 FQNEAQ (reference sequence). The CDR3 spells CASSLSRTNEKLFF. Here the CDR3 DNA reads TGTGCCAGCAGCTTATCCAGAACTAATGAAAAACTGTTTTTT.

CDR3 loop: CASSPRRDSNQPQHF. In DNA, the CDR3 is TGTGCCAGCTCCCCCAGACGGGATAGCAATCAGCCCCAGCATTTT. The rearrangement joins TRBV18 to TRBJ1-5; D is unclear. This CDR3 has 15 amino acids. Germline CDR1 reads KGHSH; CDR2 reads LQKENI. The V and J ends lost 6 bases and 0 bases respectively, with 12 bases between them.

The CDR3 region is CASDGGQGQNTIYF. The CDR3 DNA is TGTGCCAGCGACGGGGGGCAGGGGCAGAACACCATATATTTT. This chain links TRBV6-5 with TRBJ1-3, with D perhaps matching TRBD1 (6 bases). From germline, CDR1 is MNHEY and CDR2 SVGAGI. The CDR3 extends over 14 amino acids. With 8 bases removed from V and 7 bases from J, the gap between germline ends came to 18 bases.

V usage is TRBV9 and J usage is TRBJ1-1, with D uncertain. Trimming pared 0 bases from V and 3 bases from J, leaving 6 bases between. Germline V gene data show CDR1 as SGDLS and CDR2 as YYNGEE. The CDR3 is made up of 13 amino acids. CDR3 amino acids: CASSVGRDTEAFF. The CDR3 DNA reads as TGTGCCAGCAGCGTAGGGAGGGACACTGAAGCTTTCTTT.

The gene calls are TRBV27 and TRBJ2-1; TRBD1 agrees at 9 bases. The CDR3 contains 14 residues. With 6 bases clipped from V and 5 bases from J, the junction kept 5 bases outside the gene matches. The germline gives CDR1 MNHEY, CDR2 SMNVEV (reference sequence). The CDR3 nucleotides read TGTGCCAGCAGACCGGGACAGGGTAACAATGAGCAGTTCTTC. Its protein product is CASRPGQGNNEQFF.

The CDR3 coding sequence is TGTGCCAGCAGCCCTTTAGGAAACACCATATATTTT. The encoded protein is CASSPLGNTIYF. The V and J genes are TRBV3-1 (or the pseudogene TRBV3-2) and TRBJ1-3, with D unclear. The ends were cut back, 4 bases at V and 4 bases at J, with 5 bases in the middle. This CDR3 contains 12 residues. Germline CDR1 is LGHDT and CDR2 is YNNKEL (reference sequence).

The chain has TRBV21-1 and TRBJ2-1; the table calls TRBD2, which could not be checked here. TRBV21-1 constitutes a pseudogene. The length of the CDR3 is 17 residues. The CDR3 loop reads CASSKEEGESSYNEQFF. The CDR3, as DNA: TGTGCCAGCAGCAAAGAGGAGGGTGAGAGCTCCTACAATGAGCAGTTCTTC.

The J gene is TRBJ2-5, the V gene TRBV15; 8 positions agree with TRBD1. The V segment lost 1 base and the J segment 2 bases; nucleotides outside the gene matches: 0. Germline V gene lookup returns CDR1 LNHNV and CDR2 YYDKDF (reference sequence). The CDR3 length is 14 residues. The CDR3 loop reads CATSRGTGQETQYF. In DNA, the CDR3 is TGTGCCACCAGCAGAGGGACAGGGCAAGAGACCCAGTACTTC.

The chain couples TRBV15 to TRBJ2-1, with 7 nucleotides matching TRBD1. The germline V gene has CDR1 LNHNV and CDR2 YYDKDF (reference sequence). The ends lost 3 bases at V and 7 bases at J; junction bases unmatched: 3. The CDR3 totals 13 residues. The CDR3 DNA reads TGTGCCACCAGCAGGAACAGGGGTAATGAGCAGTTCTTC. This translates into CATSRNRGNEQFF.

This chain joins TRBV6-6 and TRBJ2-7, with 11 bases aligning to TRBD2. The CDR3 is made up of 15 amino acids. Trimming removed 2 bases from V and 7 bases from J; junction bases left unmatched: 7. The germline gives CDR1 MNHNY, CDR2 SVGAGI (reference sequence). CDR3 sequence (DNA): TGTGCCAGCAGTTACCTGACTAGCGGGGCTAGAGAGCAGTACTTC. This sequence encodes CASSYLTSGAREQYF.

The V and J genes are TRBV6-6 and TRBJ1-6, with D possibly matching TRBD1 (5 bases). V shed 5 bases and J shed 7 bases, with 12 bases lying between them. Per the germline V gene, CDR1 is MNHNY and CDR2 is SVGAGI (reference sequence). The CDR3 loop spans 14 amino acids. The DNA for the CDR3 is TGTGCCAGCAGTCCCCGGGGGGAGAATTCACCCCTCCACTTT. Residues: CASSPRGENSPLHF.

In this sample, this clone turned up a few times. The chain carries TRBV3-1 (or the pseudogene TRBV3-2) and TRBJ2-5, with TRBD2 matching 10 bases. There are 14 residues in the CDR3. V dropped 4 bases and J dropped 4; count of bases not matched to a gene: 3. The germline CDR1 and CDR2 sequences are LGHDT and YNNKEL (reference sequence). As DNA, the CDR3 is TGTGCCAGCAGCCCTAGCGGGGGAGGAGAGACCCAGTACTTC. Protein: CASSPSGGGETQYF.

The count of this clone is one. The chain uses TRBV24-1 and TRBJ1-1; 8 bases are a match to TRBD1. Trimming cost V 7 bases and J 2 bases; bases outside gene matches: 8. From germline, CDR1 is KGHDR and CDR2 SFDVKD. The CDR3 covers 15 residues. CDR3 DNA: TGTGCCACCAGGAAGACAGGGGCTCTAAACACTGAAGCTTTCTTT. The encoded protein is CATRKTGALNTEAFF.

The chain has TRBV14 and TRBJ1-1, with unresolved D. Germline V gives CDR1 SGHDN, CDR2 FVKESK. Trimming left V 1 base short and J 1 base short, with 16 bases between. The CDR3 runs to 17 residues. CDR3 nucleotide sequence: TGTGCCAGCAGCCAAGCCCGAGGGAACGCAGCGAACACTGAAGCTTTCTTT. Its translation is CASSQARGNAANTEAFF.

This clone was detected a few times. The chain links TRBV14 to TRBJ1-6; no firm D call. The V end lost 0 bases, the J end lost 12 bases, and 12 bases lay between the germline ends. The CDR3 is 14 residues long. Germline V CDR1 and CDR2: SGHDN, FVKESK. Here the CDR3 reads CASSQDYSSRPLHF. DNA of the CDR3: TGTGCCAGCAGCCAAGATTACAGCTCGAGACCCCTCCACTTT.

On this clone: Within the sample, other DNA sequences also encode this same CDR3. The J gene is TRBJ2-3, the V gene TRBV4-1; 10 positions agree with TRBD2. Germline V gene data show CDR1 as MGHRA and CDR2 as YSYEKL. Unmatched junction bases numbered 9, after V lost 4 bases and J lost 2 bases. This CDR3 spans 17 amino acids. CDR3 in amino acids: CASSPYRTSGSTDTQYF. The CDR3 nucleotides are TGCGCCAGCAGCCCGTACCGGACTAGCGGTTCCACAGATACGCAGTATTTT.

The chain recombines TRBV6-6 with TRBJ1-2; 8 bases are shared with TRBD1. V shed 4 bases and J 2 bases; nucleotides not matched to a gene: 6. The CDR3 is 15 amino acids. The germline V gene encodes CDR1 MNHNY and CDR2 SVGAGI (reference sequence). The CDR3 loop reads CASSSDRGANYGYTF. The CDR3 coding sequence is TGTGCCAGCAGTTCCGACAGGGGAGCAAACTATGGCTACACCTTC.

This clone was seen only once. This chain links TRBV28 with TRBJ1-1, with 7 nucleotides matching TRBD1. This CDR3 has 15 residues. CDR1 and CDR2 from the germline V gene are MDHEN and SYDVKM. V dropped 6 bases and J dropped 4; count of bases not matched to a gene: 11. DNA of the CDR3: TGTGCCAGCAGACGGGAGACAGGGCGAAGCACTGAAGCTTTCTTT. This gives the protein CASRRETGRSTEAFF. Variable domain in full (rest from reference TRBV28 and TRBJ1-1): DVKVTQSSRYLVKRTGEKVFLECVQDMDHENMFWYRQDPGLGLRLIYFSYDVKMKEKGDIPEGYSVSREKKERFSLILESASTNQTSMYLCASRRETGRSTEAFFGQGTRLTVV.

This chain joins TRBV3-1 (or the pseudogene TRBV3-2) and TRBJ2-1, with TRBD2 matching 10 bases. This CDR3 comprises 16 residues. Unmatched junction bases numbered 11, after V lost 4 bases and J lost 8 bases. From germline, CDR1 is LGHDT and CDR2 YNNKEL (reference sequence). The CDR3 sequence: CASSREVAGGPDEQFF. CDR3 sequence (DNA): TGTGCCAGCAGCCGGGAAGTAGCGGGGGGCCCAGATGAGCAGTTCTTC.

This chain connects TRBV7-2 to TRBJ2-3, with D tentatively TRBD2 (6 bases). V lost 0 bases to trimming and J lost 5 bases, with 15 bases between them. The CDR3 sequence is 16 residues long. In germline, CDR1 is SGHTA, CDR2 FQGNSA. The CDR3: CASSLAGGRREDTQYF. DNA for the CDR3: TGTGCCAGCAGCTTAGCTGGGGGAAGGAGGGAAGATACGCAGTATTTT.

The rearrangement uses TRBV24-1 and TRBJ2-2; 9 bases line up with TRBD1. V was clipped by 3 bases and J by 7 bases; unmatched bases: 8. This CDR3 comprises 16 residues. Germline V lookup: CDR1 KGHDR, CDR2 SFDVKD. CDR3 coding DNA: TGTGCCACCAGTGATGGGACAGGGTGGGTTGGCGGGGAGCTGTTTTTT. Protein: CATSDGTGWVGGELFF.

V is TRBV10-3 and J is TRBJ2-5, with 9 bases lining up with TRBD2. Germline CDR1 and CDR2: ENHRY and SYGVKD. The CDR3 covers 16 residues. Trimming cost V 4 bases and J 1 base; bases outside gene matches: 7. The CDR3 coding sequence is TGTGCCATCAGTGCCCCGGGGCGGGGGGGCCAAGAGACCCAGTACTTC. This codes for CAISAPGRGGQETQYF.

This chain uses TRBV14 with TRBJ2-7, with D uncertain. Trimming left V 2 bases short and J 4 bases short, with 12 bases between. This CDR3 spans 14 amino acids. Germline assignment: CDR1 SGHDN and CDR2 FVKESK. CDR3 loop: CASSQQLGLYEQYF. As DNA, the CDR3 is TGTGCCAGCAGCCAACAGCTAGGATTGTACGAGCAGTACTTC. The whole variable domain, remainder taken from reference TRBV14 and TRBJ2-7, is EAGVTQFPSHSVIEKGQTVTLRCDPISGHDNLYWYRRVMGKEIKFLLHFVKESKQDESGMPNNRFLAERTGGTYSTLKVQPAELEDSGVYFCASSQQLGLYEQYFGPGTRLTVT.

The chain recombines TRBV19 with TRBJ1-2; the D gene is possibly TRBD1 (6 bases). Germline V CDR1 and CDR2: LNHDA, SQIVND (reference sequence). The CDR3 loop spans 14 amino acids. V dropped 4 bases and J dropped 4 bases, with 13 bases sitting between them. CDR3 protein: CASSTQQGSYGYTF. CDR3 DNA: TGTGCCAGTAGTACCCAACAGGGATCCTATGGCTACACCTTC.

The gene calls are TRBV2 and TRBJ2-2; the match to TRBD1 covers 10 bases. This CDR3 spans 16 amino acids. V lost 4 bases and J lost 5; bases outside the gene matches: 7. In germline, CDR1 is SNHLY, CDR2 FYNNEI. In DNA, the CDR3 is TGTGCCAGCAGTGGTTTAAGGGACAGGGGTACCGGGGAGCTGTTTTTT. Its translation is CASSGLRDRGTGELFF. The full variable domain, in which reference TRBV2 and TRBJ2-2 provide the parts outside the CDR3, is EPEVTQTPSHQVTQMGQEVILRCVPISNHLYFYWYRQILGQKVEFLVSFYNNEISEKSEIFDDQFSVERPDGSNFTLKIRSTKLEDSAMYFCASSGLRDRGTGELFFGEGSRLTVL.

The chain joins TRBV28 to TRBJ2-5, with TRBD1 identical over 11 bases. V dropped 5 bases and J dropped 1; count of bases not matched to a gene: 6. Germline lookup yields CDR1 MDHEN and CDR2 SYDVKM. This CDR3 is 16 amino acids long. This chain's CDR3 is CASSTRDRGIQETQYF. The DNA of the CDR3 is TGTGCCAGCAGTACCCGGGACAGGGGGATCCAAGAGACCCAGTACTTC.

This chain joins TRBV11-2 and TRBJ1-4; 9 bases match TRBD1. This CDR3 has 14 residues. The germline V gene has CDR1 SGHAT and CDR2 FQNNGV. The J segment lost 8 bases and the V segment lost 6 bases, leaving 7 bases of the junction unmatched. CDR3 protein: CASRPQGAREKLFF. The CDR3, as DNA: TGTGCCAGCAGACCACAGGGGGCGAGGGAAAAACTGTTTTTT.

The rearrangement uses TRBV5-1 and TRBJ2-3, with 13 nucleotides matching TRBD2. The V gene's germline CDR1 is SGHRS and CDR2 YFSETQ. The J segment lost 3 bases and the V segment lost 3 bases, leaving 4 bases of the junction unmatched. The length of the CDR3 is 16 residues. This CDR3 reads CASSSRTSGGTDTQYF. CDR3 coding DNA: TGCGCCAGCAGCTCAAGGACTAGCGGGGGAACAGATACGCAGTATTTT. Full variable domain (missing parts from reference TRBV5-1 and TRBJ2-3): KAGVTQTPRYLIKTRGQQVTLSCSPISGHRSVSWYQQTPGQGLQFLFEYFSETQRNKGNFPGRFSGRQFSNSRSEMNVSTLELGDSALYLCASSSRTSGGTDTQYFGPGTRLTVL.

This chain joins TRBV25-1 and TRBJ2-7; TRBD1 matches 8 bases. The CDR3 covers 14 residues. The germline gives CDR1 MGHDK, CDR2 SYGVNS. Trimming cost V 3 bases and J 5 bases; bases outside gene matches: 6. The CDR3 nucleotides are TGTGCCAGCAGTGATGATTCCAGGGGGCACGAGCAGTACTTC. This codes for CASSDDSRGHEQYF.